Here is one TCR beta chain with its context. Its antigen is not known. This sample is drawn from a study of T cells in tuberculosis. In the study overall: IGRA-negative adolescents, IGRA-positive adolescents with latent tuberculosis and adults with active tuberculosis formed this South African cohort.

TCRdb's table, derived via immunoSEQ multiplex PCR, lists solely in-frame clones and lacks some. The table includes 25,000 to 35,000 clones, more than 85% detected once. V dropped 2 bases and J dropped 3 bases, with 22 bases sitting between them. The germline CDR1 and CDR2 sequences are LGHNT and FRNRAP. The CDR3 runs 18 residues. At study entry, adolescents had tuberculin skin tests and IGRA screening. Study-level results: A GMM-specific repertoire classifier reached about 90% accuracy, AUROC more than 0.8. Active tuberculosis alpha repertoires lay closer to GMM-specific TCRs than controls'.

The receptor's source is a donor between 10 and 35 years old with latent tuberculosis or without tuberculosis infection. The genes are TRBV12-5 and TRBJ1-2; D gene ambiguous. The sequencing input was PBMCs. The CDR3 loop is CASGLYHIQSKSDYGYTF. CDR3 sequence (DNA): TGTGCTAGTGGTTTGTATCATATACAGAGCAAGTCTGACTATGGCTACACCTTC.